The present TCR beta chain was sequenced within a study of Ad26.COV2.S vaccination and SARS-CoV-2 variants (dated by TCRdb to about 2021). Regarding the complete study: Vaccine-arm donors came from COV1001, a multicentre, randomized, double-blind, placebo-controlled phase I-IIa trial of Ad26.COV2.S in healthy adults. Ad26.COV2.S was administered intramuscularly at 5 x 10^10 or 1 x 10^11 viral particles, either as a single shot or as two shots given 56 days apart. Sequencing of the TCRbeta repertoire served to evaluate the specificity and breadth of SARS-CoV-2-reactive T cell receptors following Ad26.COV2.S vaccination. A total of approximately 30 samples were included in the TCR-sequenced set, comprising around 19 Ad26.COV2.S vaccine recipients, 5 placebo recipients and 8 SARS-CoV-2 convalescent individuals. Trial participants were randomized into five groups of five: low-dose or high-dose Ad26.COV2.S given once or twice, or placebo on both occasions. Investigators did not know the trial group allocation while performing experiments and assessing outcomes. Results and caveats for the whole study, not just this receptor: The authors noted that the TCR breadth and depth analyses may have underestimated total T cell responses. Comparable non-spike TCR breadth was observed between vaccine and placebo recipients, consistent with only spike being contained in the vaccine. The study was not powered for comparison of responses between vaccine doses or regimens. After vaccination, substantial breadth of spike-specific CD8+ and CD4+ T cell responses was reported. Ad26.COV2.S recipients had higher spike-specific TCR breadth than placebo recipients (P = 0.0014).

TCRbeta CDR3 regions were sequenced with the immunoSEQ Assay. After extraction, genomic DNA underwent amplification by bias-controlled multiplex PCR, followed by high-throughput sequencing. In the paper's pipeline: To quantify the absolute abundance of every unique TCRbeta CDR3 region, sequences were collapsed and filtered. T cell fraction was estimated by normalizing TCRbeta template counts to usable DNA, with usable DNA measured through amplification of reference genes found in all nucleated cells. Repertoire TCRs were annotated as SARS-CoV-2-specific when V gene, CDR3 amino acid sequence and J gene were exactly matched to a known reactive TCR set. The reference SARS-CoV-2 TCR set was obtained from MIRA and was filtered for enrichment in COVID-19-positive ImmuneCODE repertoires, whereby public or cross-reactive TCRs were removed. Using the MIRA antigens, annotated TCRs were further analysed by specific ORF or by position within an ORF. Breadth was defined as annotated unique rearrangements over total unique productive rearrangements; depth was the summed frequency of those rearrangements. Group comparisons of TCR breadth used two-sided Wilcoxon rank-sum tests. The immuneACCESS repertoire file appears here via TCRdb, limited to in-frame rearrangements. These files lack a portion of the clones; in checked studies, under half of the deficit traces to unresolved V genes, and the cause of the others is not known. V, J and clone size reflect that table, while D and trimming were determined from the DNA. The sample contains over 400,000 clones, roughly 90% of them found a single time. The ten largest clonotypes hold around 1.7% of the sample.

The treatment or condition label here, explained by the study, means: around 19 received Ad26.COV2.S at low or high dose, single or two shots; about five received placebo; per-sample allocation not given. For vaccine and placebo recipients, repertoires were sequenced using samples collected on day 63 after the first injection. Between 29 July and 7 August 2020, Cohort 1b enrolled approximately 26 adults aged 18-55 years at one site in Boston, USA. Ad26.COV2.S was a replication-incompetent adenovirus type 26 vector expressing a prefusion-stabilized SARS-CoV-2 spike protein from the original Wuhan strain. V is shortened by 3 bases, J by 2 bases, and the region joining them spans 14 bases. CDR1 and CDR2, per the germline V gene (reference sequence), are SGHNT and YYREEE. The CDR3 contains 15 residues, cysteine and phenylalanine counted. Only CDR3 DNA remains: 45 bases, in frame from the first base.

Regarding this clone: Its target antigen remains unknown. Per-base quality was not reported, and no clone a single base away is much larger than it.

The chain links TRBV5-4 with TRBJ2-5, with the D gene uncertain. This receptor was taken from a person between 18 and 65 years old who received the Ad26.COV2.S COVID-19 vaccine or a placebo. Source: peripheral blood, taken in a trial of Ad26.COV2.S vaccine versus placebo. The CDR3 amino acid sequence is: CASSSPLLKQETQYF. The nucleotides read TGTGCCAGCAGCTCCCCCCTTTTGAAGCAAGAGACCCAGTACTTC.